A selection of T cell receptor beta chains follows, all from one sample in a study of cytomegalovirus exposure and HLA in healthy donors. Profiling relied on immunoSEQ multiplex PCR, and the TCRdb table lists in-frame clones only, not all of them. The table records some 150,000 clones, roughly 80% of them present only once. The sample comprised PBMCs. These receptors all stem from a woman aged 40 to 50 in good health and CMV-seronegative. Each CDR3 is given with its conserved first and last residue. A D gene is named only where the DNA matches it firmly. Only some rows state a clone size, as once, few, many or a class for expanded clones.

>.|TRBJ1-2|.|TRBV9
TGTGCCAGCAGCTTGAGTGGGCAGGGTGCGGTCTATGGCTACACCTTC
CASSLSGQGAVYGYTF
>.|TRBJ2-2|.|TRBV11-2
TGTGCCAGCAGCTTAAGTTACATGACAGAACCGAACACCGGGGAGCTGTTTTTT
CASSLSYMTEPNTGELFF
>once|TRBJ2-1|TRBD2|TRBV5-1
TGCGCCAGCAGCGGGACCCCCACTAGCGGCTCATACAATGAGCAGTTCTTC
CASSGTPTSGSYNEQFF
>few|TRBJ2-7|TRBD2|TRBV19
TGTGCCAGTAGTAGAAGAGCGGGAGGAGGAGACGAGCAGTACTTC
CASSRRAGGGDEQYF
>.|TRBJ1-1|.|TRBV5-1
TGCGCCAGCAGCTTGGTTTGGGCCCTTGGGGGGTTACAGAACACTGAAGCTTTCTTT
CASSLVWALGGLQNTEAFF
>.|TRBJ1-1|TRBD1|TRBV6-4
TGTGCCAGCGAAACAGGGGGGTGCACTGAAGCTTTCTTT
CASETGGCTEAFF
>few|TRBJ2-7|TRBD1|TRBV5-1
TGCGCCAGCAGCTTGGGGACAGGGGGCGGCTACGAGCAGTACTTC
CASSLGTGGGYEQYF
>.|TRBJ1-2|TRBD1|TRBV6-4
TGTGCCAGCAGTGACTTAGGACAGGGACTCTATGGCTACACCTTC
CASSDLGQGLYGYTF
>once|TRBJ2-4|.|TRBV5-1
TGCGCCAGCAGCTTGCAGGGCGGCAACGCCGAGGACATTCAGTACTTC
CASSLQGGNAEDIQYF
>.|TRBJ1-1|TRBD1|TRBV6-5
TGTGCCAGCAGTTACGGACAGGGGCTGAACACTGAAGCTTTCTTT
CASSYGQGLNTEAFF
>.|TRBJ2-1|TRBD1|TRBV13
TGTGCCAGCAGCCCGGGCAGGGGGCCGACCTACAATGAGCAGTTCTTC
CASSPGRGPTYNEQFF